These 3 T cell receptor beta chains were sequenced from one sample in a study of blood T cell repertoires in COVID-19. The repertoire was sequenced with immunoSEQ multiplex PCR; TCRdb's copy has only in-frame clones and lacks some. The table lists over 50,000 clones, 87% of them singletons. Sequencing input: peripheral blood. Every receptor here comes from a man aged 55 to 70 with acute or convalescent COVID-19.

This chain links TRBV21-1 with TRBJ1-1. TRBV21-1 is reported as a pseudogene. This CDR3 is built from 17 residues. CDR3 nucleotide sequence: TGTGCCAGCAGCAAATTCCTGGGGAGGAAGGGAAGCACTGAAGCTTTCTTT. This encodes CASSKFLGRKGSTEAFF.

V gene TRBV6-1 combines with J gene TRBJ1-3; D gene unclear. Germline values: CDR1 MNHNS, CDR2 SASEGT. V was clipped by 3 bases and J by 0 bases, with 15 bases between them. The length of the CDR3 is 17 residues. The CDR3 region is CASSDAETGISGNTIYF. The CDR3 DNA reads as TGTGCCAGCAGTGACGCCGAAACGGGTATCTCTGGAAACACCATATATTTT.

This rearrangement joins TRBV15 to TRBJ2-2; TRBD2 might be the D (7 bases). V was clipped by 1 base and J by 0 bases, with 12 bases between them. The CDR3 covers 17 residues. Germline-derived CDR1 and CDR2 are LNHNV and YYDKDF (reference sequence). CDR3 residues: CATSRGGGKANTGELFF. CDR3 nucleotides: TGTGCCACCAGCAGAGGGGGGGGCAAGGCGAACACCGGGGAGCTGTTTTTT.